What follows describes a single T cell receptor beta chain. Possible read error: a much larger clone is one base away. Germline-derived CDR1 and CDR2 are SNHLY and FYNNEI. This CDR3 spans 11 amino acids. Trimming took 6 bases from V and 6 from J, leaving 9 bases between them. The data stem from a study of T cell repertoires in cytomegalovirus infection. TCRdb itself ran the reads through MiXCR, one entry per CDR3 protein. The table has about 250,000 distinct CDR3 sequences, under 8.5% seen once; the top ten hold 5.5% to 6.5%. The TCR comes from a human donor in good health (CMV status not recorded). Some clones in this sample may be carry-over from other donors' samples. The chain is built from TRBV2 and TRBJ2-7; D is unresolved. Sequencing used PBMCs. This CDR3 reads CASSYNVEQYF. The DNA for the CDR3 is TGTGCCAGCAGCTACAATGTCGAGCAGTACTTC.